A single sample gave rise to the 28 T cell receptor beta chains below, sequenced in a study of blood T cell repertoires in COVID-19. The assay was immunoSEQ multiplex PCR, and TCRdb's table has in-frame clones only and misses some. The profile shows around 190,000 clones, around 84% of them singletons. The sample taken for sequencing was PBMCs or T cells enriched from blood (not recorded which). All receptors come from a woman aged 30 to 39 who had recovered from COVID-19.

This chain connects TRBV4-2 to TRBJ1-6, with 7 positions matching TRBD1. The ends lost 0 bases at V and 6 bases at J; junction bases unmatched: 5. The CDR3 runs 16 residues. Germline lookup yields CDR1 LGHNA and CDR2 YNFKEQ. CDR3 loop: CASSQETSGGNSPLHF. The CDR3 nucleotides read TGTGCCAGCAGCCAAGAGACCTCAGGGGGTAATTCACCCCTCCACTTT.

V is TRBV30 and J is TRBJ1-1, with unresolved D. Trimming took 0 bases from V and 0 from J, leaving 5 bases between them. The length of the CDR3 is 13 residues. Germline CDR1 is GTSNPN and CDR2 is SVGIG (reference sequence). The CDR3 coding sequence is TGTGCCTGGAGTGTACTGGTGAACACTGAAGCTTTCTTT. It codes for CAWSVLVNTEAFF.

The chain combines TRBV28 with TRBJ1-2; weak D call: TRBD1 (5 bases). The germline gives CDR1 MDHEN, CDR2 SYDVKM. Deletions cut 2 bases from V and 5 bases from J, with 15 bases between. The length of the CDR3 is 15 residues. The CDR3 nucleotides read TGTGCCAGCAGTTTAGGTGTTTCGGAGGGGTATGGCTACACCTTC. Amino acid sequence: CASSLGVSEGYGYTF.

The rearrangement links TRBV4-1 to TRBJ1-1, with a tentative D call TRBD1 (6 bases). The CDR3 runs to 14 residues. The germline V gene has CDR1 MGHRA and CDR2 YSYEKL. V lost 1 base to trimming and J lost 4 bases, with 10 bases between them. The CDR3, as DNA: TGCGCCAGCAGCCAAGGTATAGGGGGCACTGAAGCTTTCTTT. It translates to CASSQGIGGTEAFF.

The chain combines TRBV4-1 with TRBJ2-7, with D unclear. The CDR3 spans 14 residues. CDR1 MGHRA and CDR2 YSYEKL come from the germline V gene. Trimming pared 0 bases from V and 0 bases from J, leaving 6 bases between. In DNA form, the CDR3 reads TGCGCCAGCAGCCAAGAAGAGAACTCCTACGAGCAGTACTTC. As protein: CASSQEENSYEQYF.

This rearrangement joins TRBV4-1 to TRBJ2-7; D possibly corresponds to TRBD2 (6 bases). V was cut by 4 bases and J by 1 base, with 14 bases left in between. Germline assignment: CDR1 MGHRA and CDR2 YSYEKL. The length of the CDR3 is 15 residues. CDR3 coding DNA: TGCGCCAGCAGCCCCGCGTGGCGGGGTTCCTACGAGCAGTACTTC. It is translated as CASSPAWRGSYEQYF.

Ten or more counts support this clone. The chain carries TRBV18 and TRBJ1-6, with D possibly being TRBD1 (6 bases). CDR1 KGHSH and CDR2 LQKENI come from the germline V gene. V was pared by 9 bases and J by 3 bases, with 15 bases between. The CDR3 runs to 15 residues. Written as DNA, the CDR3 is TGTGCCAGTTCAAGGACAGCAAACTATAATTCACCCCTCCACTTT. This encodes CASSRTANYNSPLHF.

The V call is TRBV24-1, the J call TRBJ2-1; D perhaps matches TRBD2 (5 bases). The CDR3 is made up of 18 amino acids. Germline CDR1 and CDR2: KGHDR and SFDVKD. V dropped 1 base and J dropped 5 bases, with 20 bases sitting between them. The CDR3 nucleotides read TGTGCCACCAGTGATTTTGATCTAGCCTCGCAGAAAAACAATGAGCAGTTCTTC. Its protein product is CATSDFDLASQKNNEQFF.

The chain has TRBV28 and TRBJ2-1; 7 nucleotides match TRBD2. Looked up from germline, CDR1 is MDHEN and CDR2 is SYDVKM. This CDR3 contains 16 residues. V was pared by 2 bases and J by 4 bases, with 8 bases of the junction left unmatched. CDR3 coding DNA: TGTGCCAGCAGTTTACCGGTGGCTAGCGGTTACAATGAGCAGTTCTTC. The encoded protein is CASSLPVASGYNEQFF.

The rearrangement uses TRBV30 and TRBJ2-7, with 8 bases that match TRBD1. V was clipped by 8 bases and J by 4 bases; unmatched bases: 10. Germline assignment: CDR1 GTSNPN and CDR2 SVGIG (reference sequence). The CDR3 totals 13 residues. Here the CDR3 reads CARGQGRGYEQYF. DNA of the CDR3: TGTGCCCGAGGACAGGGCAGAGGGTACGAGCAGTACTTC.

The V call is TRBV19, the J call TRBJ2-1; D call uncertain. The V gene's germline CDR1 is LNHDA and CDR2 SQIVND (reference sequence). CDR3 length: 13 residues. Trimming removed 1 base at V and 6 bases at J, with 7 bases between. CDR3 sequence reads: CASSIVTINEQFF. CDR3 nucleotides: TGTGCCAGTAGTATAGTGACAATCAATGAGCAGTTCTTC.

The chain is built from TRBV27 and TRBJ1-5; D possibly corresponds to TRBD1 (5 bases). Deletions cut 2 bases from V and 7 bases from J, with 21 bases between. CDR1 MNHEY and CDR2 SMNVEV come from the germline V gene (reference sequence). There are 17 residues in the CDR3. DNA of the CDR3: TGTGCCAGCAGTTTAAGGGTACTTCCGGAAGGGGCCCAGCCCCAGCATTTT. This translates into CASSLRVLPEGAQPQHF.

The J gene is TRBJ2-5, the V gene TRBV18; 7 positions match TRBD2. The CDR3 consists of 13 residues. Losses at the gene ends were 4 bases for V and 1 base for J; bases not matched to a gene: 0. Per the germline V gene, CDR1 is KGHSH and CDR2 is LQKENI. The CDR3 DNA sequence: TGTGCCAGCTCACGGGGGGGCCAAGAGACCCAGTACTTC. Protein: CASSRGGQETQYF.

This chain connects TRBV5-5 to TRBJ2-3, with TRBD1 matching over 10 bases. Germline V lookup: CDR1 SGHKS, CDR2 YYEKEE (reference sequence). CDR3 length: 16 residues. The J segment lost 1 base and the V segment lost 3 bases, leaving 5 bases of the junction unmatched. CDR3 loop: CASSSAGTGGTDTQYF. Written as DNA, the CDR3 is TGTGCCAGCAGCTCAGCCGGGACAGGGGGCACAGATACGCAGTATTTT.

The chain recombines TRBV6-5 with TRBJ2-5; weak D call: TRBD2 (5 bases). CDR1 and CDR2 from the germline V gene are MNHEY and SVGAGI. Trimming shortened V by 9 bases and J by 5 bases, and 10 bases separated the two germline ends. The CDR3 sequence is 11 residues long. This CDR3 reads CASGESETQYF. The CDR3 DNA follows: TGTGCCAGTGGGGAGTCGGAGACCCAGTACTTC.

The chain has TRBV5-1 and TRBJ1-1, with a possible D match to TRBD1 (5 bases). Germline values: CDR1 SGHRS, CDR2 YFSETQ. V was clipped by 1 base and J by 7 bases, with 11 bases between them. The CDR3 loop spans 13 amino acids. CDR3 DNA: TGCGCCAGCAGCTTGCTCGGGGACTATGAAGCTTTCTTT. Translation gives CASSLLGDYEAFF.

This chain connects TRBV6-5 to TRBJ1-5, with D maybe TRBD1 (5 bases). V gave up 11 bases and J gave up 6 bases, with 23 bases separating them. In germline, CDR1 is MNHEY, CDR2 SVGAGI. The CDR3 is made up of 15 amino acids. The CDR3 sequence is CAARPGPSEGQPQHF. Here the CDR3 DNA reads TGTGCCGCCCGGCCGGGACCCTCGGAGGGTCAGCCCCAGCATTTT.

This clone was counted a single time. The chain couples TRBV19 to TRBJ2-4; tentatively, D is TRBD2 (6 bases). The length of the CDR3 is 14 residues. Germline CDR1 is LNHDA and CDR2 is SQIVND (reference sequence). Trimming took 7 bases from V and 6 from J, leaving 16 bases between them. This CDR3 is CASTLGAGTNIQYF. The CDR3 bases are TGTGCCAGTACCCTGGGAGCGGGCACAAACATTCAGTACTTC.

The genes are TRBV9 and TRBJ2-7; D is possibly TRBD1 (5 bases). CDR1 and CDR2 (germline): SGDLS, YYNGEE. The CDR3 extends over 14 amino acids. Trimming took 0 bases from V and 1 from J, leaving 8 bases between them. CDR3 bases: TGTGCCAGCAGCGTAGGTTCAGGGTCCTACGAGCAGTACTTC. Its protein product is CASSVGSGSYEQYF.

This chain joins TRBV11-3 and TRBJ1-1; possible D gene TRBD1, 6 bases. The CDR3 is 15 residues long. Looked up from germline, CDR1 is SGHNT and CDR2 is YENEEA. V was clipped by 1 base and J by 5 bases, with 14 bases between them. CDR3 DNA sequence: TGTGCCAGCAGCTTAGGCCCGGGGGGCGGAACTGAAGCTTTCTTT. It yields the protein CASSLGPGGGTEAFF.

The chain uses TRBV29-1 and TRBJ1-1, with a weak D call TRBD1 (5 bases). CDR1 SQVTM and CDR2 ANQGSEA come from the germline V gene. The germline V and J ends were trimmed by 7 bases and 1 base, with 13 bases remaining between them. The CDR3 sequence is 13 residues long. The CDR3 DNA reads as TGCAGCGAGGTAGTACAGGCGAACACTGAAGCTTTCTTT. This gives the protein CSEVVQANTEAFF.

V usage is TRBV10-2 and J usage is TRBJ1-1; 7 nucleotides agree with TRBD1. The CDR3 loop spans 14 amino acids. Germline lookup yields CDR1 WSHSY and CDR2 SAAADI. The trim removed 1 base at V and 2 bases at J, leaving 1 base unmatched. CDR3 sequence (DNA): TGCGCCAGCAGTGAGTACAGGGGAAACACTGAAGCTTTCTTT. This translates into CASSEYRGNTEAFF.

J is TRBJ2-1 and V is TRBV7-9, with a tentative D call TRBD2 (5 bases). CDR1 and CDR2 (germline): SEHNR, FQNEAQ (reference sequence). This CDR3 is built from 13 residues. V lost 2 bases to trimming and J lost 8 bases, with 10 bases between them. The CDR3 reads CASSLLGAYEQFF. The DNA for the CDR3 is TGTGCCAGCAGCTTATTGGGAGCATATGAGCAGTTCTTC.

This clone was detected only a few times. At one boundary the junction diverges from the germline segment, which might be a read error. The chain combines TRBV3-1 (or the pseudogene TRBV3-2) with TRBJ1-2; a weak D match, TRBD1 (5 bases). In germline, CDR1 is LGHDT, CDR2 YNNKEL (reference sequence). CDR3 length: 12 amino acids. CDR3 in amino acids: CASSQANAGTDF. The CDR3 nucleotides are TGTGCCAGCAGCCAAGCGAATGCGGGGACCGACTTC.

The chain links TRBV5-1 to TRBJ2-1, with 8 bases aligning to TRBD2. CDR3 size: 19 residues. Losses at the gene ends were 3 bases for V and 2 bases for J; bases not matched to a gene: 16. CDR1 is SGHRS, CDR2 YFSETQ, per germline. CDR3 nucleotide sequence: TGCGCCAGCAGCTGGTTAGGCGGGAGGCTCCCGGACACCTACAATGAGCAGTTCTTC. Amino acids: CASSWLGGRLPDTYNEQFF.

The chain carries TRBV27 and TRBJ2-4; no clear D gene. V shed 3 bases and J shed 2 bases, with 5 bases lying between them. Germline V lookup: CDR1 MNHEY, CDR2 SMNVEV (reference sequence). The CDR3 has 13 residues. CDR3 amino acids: CASSLSPKNIQYF. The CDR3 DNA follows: TGTGCCAGCAGTTTGAGTCCCAAAAACATTCAGTACTTC.

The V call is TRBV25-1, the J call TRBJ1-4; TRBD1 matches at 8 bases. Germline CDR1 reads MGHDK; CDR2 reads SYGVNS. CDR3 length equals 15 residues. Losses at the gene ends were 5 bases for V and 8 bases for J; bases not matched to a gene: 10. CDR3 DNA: TGTGCCAGCAGTTCGGCAGGGGGCTTGAAAGAAAAACTGTTTTTT. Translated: CASSSAGGLKEKLFF.

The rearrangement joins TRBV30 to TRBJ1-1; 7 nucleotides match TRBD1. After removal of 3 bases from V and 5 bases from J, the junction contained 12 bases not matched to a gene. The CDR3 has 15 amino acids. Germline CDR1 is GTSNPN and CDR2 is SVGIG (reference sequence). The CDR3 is CAWSLWTGVETEAFF. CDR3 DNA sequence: TGTGCCTGGAGCCTCTGGACAGGAGTCGAGACTGAAGCTTTCTTT.